This is a list of T cell receptor beta chains from one sample in a study of blood T cell repertoires in COVID-19. Profiled with immunoSEQ multiplex PCR; TCRdb holds only in-frame clones, not every one. The sample holds approximately 180,000 clones; approximately 84% are singletons and the top ten take around 1.2%. Sequences were obtained from PBMCs or T cells enriched from blood (not recorded which). These receptor sequences come from a human donor with acute COVID-19. The donor label of this sample is uncertain. The CDR3 runs from the conserved cysteine through the conserved F or W. Each record gives: V gene, J gene, CDR3 protein.

V gene: TRBV19
J gene: TRBJ1-1
CDR3 protein: CASSTGESTEAFF

V gene: TRBV30
J gene: TRBJ2-7
CDR3 protein: CAWSVPALAGYEQYF

V gene: TRBV14
J gene: TRBJ1-1
CDR3 protein: CASSQMGRYDTEAFF

V gene: TRBV6-5
J gene: TRBJ2-7
CDR3 protein: CASSYRAGQGVYEQYF

V gene: TRBV7-2
J gene: TRBJ1-5
CDR3 protein: CASSLGVDSNQPQHF

V gene: TRBV5-8
J gene: TRBJ1-1
CDR3 protein: CASSFGFGGYTEAFF

V gene: TRBV6-4
J gene: TRBJ2-1
CDR3 protein: CASRLNNEQFF

V gene: TRBV19
J gene: TRBJ2-2
CDR3 protein: CASRRSGVTGELFF

V gene: TRBV7-2
J gene: TRBJ2-3
CDR3 protein: CASSLGQLGLRGGTQYF

V gene: TRBV5-1
J gene: TRBJ2-2
CDR3 protein: CASSFVDTLAGELFF

V gene: TRBV10-1
J gene: TRBJ2-1
CDR3 protein: CASTSGDRDNEQFF

V gene: TRBV14
J gene: TRBJ2-3
CDR3 protein: CASSRQLAGPKWADTQYF

V gene: TRBV7-8
J gene: TRBJ1-5
CDR3 protein: CASSSDRGINQPQHF

V gene: TRBV27
J gene: TRBJ1-1
CDR3 protein: CASSFLPAQGQNTEAFF

V gene: TRBV24-1
J gene: TRBJ2-3
CDR3 protein: CATSDWLKDTQYF

V gene: TRBV18
J gene: TRBJ1-6
CDR3 protein: CASSRTGQGFGNSPLHF

V gene: TRBV28
J gene: TRBJ1-1
CDR3 protein: CASSLTDSTTEAFF

V gene: TRBV7-9
J gene: TRBJ2-7
CDR3 protein: CASAAESSYEQYF

V gene: TRBV18
J gene: TRBJ1-4
CDR3 protein: CASSPAGWEKLFF

V gene: TRBV24-1
J gene: TRBJ2-7
CDR3 protein: CATSDFSGGNEQYF

V gene: TRBV11-2
J gene: TRBJ2-7
CDR3 protein: CASRQARYEQYF

V gene: TRBV19
J gene: TRBJ1-2
CDR3 protein: CASSINRGRGRHAYTF

V gene: TRBV3-1/TRBV3-2
J gene: TRBJ2-3
CDR3 protein: CASSQEEIDADTQYF

V gene: TRBV7-8
J gene: TRBJ2-7
CDR3 protein: CASSLQGAVVYEQYF

V gene: TRBV7-6
J gene: TRBJ2-2
CDR3 protein: CASSYEGGGNTGELFF

V gene: TRBV20-1
J gene: TRBJ1-2
CDR3 protein: CSASGDGYTF

V gene: TRBV7-2
J gene: TRBJ1-1
CDR3 protein: CASSSPQVNTEAFF

V gene: TRBV20-1
J gene: TRBJ1-1
CDR3 protein: CSASGSGGGTEAFF

V gene: TRBV5-1
J gene: TRBJ1-1
CDR3 protein: CASTPFTGGSGTEAFF

V gene: TRBV18
J gene: TRBJ1-1
CDR3 protein: CASSPPTQGGTEAFF

V gene: TRBV7-2
J gene: TRBJ1-6
CDR3 protein: CASSLDGTGYNSPLHF

V gene: TRBV5-1
J gene: TRBJ2-7
CDR3 protein: CASSLEARGPREQYF

V gene: TRBV5-6
J gene: TRBJ1-6
CDR3 protein: CASSGDRGSPLHF

V gene: TRBV13
J gene: TRBJ1-2
CDR3 protein: CASSWALDTNYGYTF

V gene: TRBV5-4
J gene: TRBJ2-1
CDR3 protein: CASSRLAGGYNEQFF

V gene: TRBV6-5
J gene: TRBJ2-7
CDR3 protein: CASEQGPSYEQYF

V gene: TRBV5-8
J gene: TRBJ2-5
CDR3 protein: CASSPSGALGETQYF

V gene: TRBV19
J gene: TRBJ1-1
CDR3 protein: CASSIRQENTEAFF

V gene: TRBV12-5
J gene: TRBJ2-1
CDR3 protein: CASGLVLGQGAHEQFF

V gene: TRBV2
J gene: TRBJ1-4
CDR3 protein: CASSERDTTNEKLFF

V gene: TRBV5-1
J gene: TRBJ1-2
CDR3 protein: CASSLQGAAGYGYTF

V gene: TRBV12-5
J gene: TRBJ1-1
CDR3 protein: CASGFPYNEAFF

V gene: TRBV6-2/TRBV6-3
J gene: TRBJ1-1
CDR3 protein: CASSLFPREAFF

V gene: TRBV5-4
J gene: TRBJ2-3
CDR3 protein: CASSYHGLPGGDTQYF

V gene: TRBV13
J gene: TRBJ2-7
CDR3 protein: CASSSRGGVIEQYF

V gene: TRBV5-4
J gene: TRBJ2-1
CDR3 protein: CASSLGPDRGHHEQFF

V gene: TRBV10-3
J gene: TRBJ1-2
CDR3 protein: CAISDPMAGGGNGYTF

V gene: TRBV6-2/TRBV6-3
J gene: TRBJ2-2
CDR3 protein: CASSHGRVGGELFF

V gene: TRBV6-1
J gene: TRBJ1-4
CDR3 protein: CASSAPSTGHNEKLFF

V gene: TRBV9
J gene: TRBJ1-3
CDR3 protein: CASSVGRTGGFTGNTIYF

V gene: TRBV29-1
J gene: TRBJ1-2
CDR3 protein: CSVGQAQGAGYGYTF

V gene: TRBV3-1/TRBV3-2
J gene: TRBJ2-3
CDR3 protein: CASSHTWGGDGTDTQYF

V gene: TRBV30
J gene: TRBJ2-6
CDR3 protein: CAWSRDRVSSGANVLTF